Sequencing of this T cell receptor beta chain was carried out in a study of blood T cell repertoires in COVID-19. In the study overall: Collection of acute and convalescent COVID-19 samples took place in the United States, Italy and Spain. The cDNA or gDNA used as material had been derived from T cells, B-cell-depleted T cells, or PBMCs.

This clone was picked up a small number of times. CDR1 and CDR2 from the germline V gene are LNHDA and SQIVND (reference sequence). V was clipped by 5 bases and J by 2 bases, with 10 bases between them. There are 14 residues in the CDR3. Using immunoSEQ multiplex PCR, the repertoire was profiled, and TCRdb retains in-frame clones only, with some absent. The table lists some 48,000 clones, roughly 86% of them singletons. The sample comprised peripheral blood. This TCR derives from a man aged 50 or older with active COVID-19. J is TRBJ1-5 and V is TRBV19; D is unclear. This chain's CDR3 is CASSFGVGNQPQHF. Here the CDR3 DNA reads TGTGCCAGTAGTTTCGGGGTAGGCAATCAGCCCCAGCATTTT.